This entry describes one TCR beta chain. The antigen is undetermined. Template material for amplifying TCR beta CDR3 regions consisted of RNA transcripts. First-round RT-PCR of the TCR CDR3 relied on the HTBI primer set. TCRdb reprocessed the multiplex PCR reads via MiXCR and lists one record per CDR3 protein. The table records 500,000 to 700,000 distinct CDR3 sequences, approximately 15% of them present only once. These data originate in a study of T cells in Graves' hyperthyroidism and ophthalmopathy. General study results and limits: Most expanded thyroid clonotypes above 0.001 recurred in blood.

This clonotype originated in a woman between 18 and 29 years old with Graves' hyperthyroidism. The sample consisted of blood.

The CDR3: CSGLSNYGYTF. The CDR3 nucleotides are TGCAGCGGACTGTCTAACTATGGCTACACCTTC. The chain employs TRBV29-1 and TRBJ1-2; D call uncertain. This CDR3 is built from 11 residues. Germline V lookup: CDR1 SQVTM, CDR2 ANQGSEA. Trimming pared 7 bases from V and 0 bases from J, leaving 6 bases between.